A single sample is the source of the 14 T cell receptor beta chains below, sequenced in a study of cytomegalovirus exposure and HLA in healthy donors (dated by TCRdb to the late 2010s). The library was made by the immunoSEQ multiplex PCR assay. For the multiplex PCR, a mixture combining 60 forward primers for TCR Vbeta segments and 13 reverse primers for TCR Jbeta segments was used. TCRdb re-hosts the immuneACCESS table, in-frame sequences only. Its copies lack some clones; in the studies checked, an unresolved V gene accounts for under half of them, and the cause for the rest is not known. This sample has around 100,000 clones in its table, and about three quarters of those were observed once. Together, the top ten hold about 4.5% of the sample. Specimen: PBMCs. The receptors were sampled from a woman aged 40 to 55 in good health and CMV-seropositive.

This CDR3 reads CASSLTGGNQPQHF. The CDR3 DNA is TGTGCCAGCAGTCTTACAGGAGGCAATCAGCCCCAGCATTTT. The chain links TRBV6-1 to TRBJ1-5; D may be TRBD1 (5 bases). V lost 5 bases and J 2 bases, leaving 10 bases between the germline ends. This CDR3 is built from 14 residues. Germline V gives CDR1 MNHNS, CDR2 SASEGT.

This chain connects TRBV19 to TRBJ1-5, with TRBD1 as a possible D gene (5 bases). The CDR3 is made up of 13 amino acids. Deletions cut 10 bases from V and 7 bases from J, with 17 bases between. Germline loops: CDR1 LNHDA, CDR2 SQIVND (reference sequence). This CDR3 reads CATSPGPGQPQHF. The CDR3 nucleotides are TGTGCCACCTCGCCAGGGCCCGGCCAGCCCCAGCATTTT.

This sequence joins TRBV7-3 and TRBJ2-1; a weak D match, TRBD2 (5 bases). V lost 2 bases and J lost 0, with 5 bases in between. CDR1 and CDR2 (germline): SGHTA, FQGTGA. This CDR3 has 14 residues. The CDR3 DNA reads TGTGCCAGCAGCTTAGGGAGCTCCTACAATGAGCAGTTCTTC. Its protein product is CASSLGSSYNEQFF.

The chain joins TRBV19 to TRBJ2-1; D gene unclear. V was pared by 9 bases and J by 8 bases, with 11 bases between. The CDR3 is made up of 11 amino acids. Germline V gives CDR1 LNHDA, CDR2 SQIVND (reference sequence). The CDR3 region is CASTLRDEQFF. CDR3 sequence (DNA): TGTGCCAGCACCTTACGGGATGAGCAGTTCTTC.

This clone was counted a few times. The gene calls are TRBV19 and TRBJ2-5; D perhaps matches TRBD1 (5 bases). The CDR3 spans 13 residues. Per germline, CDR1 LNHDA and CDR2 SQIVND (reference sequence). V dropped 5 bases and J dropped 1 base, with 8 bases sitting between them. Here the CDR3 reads CASSPQGQETQYF. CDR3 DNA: TGTGCCAGTAGTCCCCAGGGCCAAGAGACCCAGTACTTC.

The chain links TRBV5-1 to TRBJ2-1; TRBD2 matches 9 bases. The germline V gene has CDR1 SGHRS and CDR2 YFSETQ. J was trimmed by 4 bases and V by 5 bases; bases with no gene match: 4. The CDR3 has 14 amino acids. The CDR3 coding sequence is TGCGCCAGCAGGCCAGCGGGGGGTTACAATGAGCAGTTCTTC. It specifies CASRPAGGYNEQFF. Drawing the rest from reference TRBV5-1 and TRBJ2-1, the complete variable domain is KAGVTQTPRYLIKTRGQQVTLSCSPISGHRSVSWYQQTPGQGLQFLFEYFSETQRNKGNFPGRFSGRQFSNSRSEMNVSTLELGDSALYLCASRPAGGYNEQFFGPGTRLTVL.

The CDR3 loop is CASSAGLAGETQYF. CDR3 bases: TGTGCCAGCAGCGCGGGACTAGCGGGAGAGACCCAGTACTTC. This sequence joins TRBV11-3 and TRBJ2-5; 12 bases agree with TRBD2. The CDR3 covers 14 residues. Germline-derived CDR1 and CDR2 are SGHNT and YENEEA. V shed 5 bases, J shed 4 bases, and the junction held 2 bases outside the gene matches. Full variable domain (remainder filled in from reference TRBV11-3 and TRBJ2-5): EAGVVQSPRYKIIEKKQPVAFWCNPISGHNTLYWYLQNLGQGPELLIRYENEEAVDDSQLPKDRFSAERLKGVDSTLKIQPAELGDSAVYLCASSAGLAGETQYFGPGTRLLVL.

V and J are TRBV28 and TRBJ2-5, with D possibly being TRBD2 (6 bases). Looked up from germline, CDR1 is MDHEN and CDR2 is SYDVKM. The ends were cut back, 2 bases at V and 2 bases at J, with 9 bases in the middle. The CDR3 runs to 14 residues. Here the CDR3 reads CASSLGGVQETQYF. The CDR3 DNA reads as TGTGCCAGCAGTTTAGGAGGGGTACAAGAGACCCAGTACTTC.

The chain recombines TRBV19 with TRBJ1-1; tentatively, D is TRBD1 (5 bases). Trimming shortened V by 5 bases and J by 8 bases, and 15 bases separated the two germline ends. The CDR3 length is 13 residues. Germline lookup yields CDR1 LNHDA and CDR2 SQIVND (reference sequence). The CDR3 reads CASSPRQSSEAFF. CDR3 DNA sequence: TGTGCCAGTAGTCCCAGACAGTCGTCGGAAGCTTTCTTT.

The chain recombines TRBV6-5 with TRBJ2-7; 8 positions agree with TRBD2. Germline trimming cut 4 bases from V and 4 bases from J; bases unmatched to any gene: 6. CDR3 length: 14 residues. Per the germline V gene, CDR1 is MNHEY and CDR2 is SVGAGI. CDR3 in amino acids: CASSFASGSYEQYF. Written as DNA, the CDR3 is TGTGCCAGCAGTTTTGCTAGCGGGTCGTACGAGCAGTACTTC.

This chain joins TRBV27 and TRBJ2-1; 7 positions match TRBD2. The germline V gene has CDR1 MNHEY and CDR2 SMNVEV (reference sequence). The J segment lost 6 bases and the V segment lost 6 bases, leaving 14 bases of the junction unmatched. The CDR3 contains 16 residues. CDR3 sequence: CASRTFGGSLGNEQFF. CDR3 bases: TGTGCCAGCAGGACATTTGGCGGGAGTTTGGGCAATGAGCAGTTCTTC.

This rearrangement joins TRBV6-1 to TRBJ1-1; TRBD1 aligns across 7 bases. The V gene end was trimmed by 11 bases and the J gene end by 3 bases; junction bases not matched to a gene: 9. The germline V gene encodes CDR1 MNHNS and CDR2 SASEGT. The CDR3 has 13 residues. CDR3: CAANRGLDTEAFF. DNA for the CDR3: TGTGCCGCTAACAGGGGCTTGGACACTGAAGCTTTCTTT.

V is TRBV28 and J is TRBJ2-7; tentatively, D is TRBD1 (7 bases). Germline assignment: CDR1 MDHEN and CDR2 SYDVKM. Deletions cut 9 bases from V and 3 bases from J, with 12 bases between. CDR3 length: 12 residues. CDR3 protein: CASTGEDYEQYF. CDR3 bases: TGTGCCAGTACAGGGGAGGACTACGAGCAGTACTTC.

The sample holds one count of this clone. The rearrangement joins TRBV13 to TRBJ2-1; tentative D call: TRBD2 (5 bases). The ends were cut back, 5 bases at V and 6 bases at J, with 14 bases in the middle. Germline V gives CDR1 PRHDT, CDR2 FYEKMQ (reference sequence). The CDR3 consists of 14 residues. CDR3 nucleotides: TGTGCCAGCAGCCCGGAGGACGTCTCCAATGAGCAGTTCTTC. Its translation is CASSPEDVSNEQFF.